These 27 T cell receptor beta chains were sequenced from one sample in a study of early T cells in non-severe SARS-CoV-2 infection. TCRdb re-called the 5' RACE reads with MiXCR, one entry per CDR3 protein. The sample lists some 67,000 distinct CDR3 sequences; around 13% were seen once. The material sequenced was whole blood. These receptors came from an adult who was a healthcare worker with PCR-confirmed SARS-CoV-2 infection or an uninfected control (not recorded which).

This clonotype was observed many times. This rearrangement joins TRBV30 to TRBJ2-1, with D tentatively TRBD2 (6 bases). The germline V and J ends were trimmed by 3 bases and 4 bases, with 10 bases remaining between them. This CDR3 is built from 13 residues. Germline V gene data show CDR1 as GTSNPN and CDR2 as SVGIG (reference sequence). Written as DNA, the CDR3 is TGTGCCTGGAGCGGGGGTCTATACAATGAGCAGTTCTTC. Translation gives CAWSGGLYNEQFF.

Points on this clonotype: A much larger clone differs from this one at a single base, so this may be a read error. The rearrangement uses TRBV6-2 or TRBV6-3 and TRBJ2-3; D is undetermined. The CDR3 spans 13 residues. Germline CDR1 MNHEY, CDR2 SVGEGT. CDR3 protein: CTSSNTETDTQYF. The CDR3 DNA sequence: TGTACCAGCAGTAACACAGAGACAGATACGCAGTATTTT.

This clonotype occurred many times. The chain joins TRBV19 to TRBJ2-7, with TRBD2 as a possible D gene (6 bases). Germline assignment: CDR1 LNHDA and CDR2 SQIVND (reference sequence). The CDR3 runs 14 residues. Trimming took 4 bases from V and 2 from J, leaving 12 bases between them. CDR3 sequence: CASSSGKGTYEQYF. CDR3 bases: TGTGCCAGTAGTAGCGGGAAAGGGACCTACGAGCAGTACTTC.

This clonotype was counted at least ten times. CDR3: CASSSRDRGYNEQFF. The CDR3, as DNA: TGTGCCAGCAGCTCTCGTGACAGGGGTTACAATGAGCAGTTCTTC. The chain employs TRBV11-2 and TRBJ2-1, with 8 bases matching TRBD1. CDR1 and CDR2 from the germline V gene are SGHAT and FQNNGV. This CDR3 spans 15 amino acids. The V and J ends lost 4 bases and 4 bases, in that order; junction bases with no gene match: 6.

This sequence joins TRBV2 and TRBJ2-7; 11 bases fit TRBD2. V dropped 6 bases and J dropped 2; count of bases not matched to a gene: 3. The CDR3 covers 14 residues. Germline CDR1 is SNHLY and CDR2 is FYNNEI. CDR3 nucleotides: TGTGCCAGCAGCGGACTAGCGGGTCCCTACGAGCAGTACTTC. Amino acids: CASSGLAGPYEQYF.

V gene TRBV12-3 or TRBV12-4 combines with J gene TRBJ1-3, with D possibly being TRBD1 (5 bases). This CDR3 comprises 16 residues. Trimming shortened V by 0 bases and J by 0 bases, and 9 bases separated the two germline ends. The CDR3 sequence: CASSLALDSSGNTIYF. DNA for the CDR3: TGTGCCAGCAGTTTAGCGCTAGACAGCTCTGGAAACACCATATATTTT.

Ten or more counts support this clonotype. The gene calls are TRBV5-6 and TRBJ1-5; possibly TRBD1 for D (5 bases). Between the trimmed V and J ends, which lost 0 bases and 0 bases, there was a span of 10 bases. This CDR3 spans 16 amino acids. CDR1 and CDR2 from the germline V gene are SGHDT and YYEEEE. This chain's CDR3 is CASSLAGGGSNQPQHF. In DNA form, the CDR3 reads TGTGCCAGCAGCTTGGCTGGTGGGGGTAGCAATCAGCCCCAGCATTTT.

V usage is TRBV5-1 and J usage is TRBJ2-2, with a possible D match to TRBD2 (5 bases). From germline, CDR1 is SGHRS and CDR2 YFSETQ. The CDR3 runs 17 residues. V lost 4 bases to trimming and J lost 3 bases, with 19 bases between them. CDR3 loop: CASSRGASHGDTGELFF. CDR3 nucleotides: TGCGCCAGCAGCCGCGGAGCATCTCACGGGGACACCGGGGAGCTGTTTTTT.

This clonotype was seen at least ten times. The V gene is TRBV7-2, the J gene TRBJ2-1, with D possibly matching TRBD2 (5 bases). V lost 6 bases and J 0 bases, leaving 12 bases between the germline ends. The CDR3 spans 15 residues. Germline V CDR1 and CDR2: SGHTA, FQGNSA. The CDR3 DNA reads as TGTGCCAGCAGTGCAGCGGCGAGCTCCTACAATGAGCAGTTCTTC. This codes for CASSAAASSYNEQFF.

This clonotype turned up a few times. This chain uses TRBV5-1 with TRBJ2-1; 9 bases match TRBD2. This CDR3 has 17 amino acids. The V and J ends lost 0 bases and 7 bases, in that order; junction bases with no gene match: 11. Germline loops: CDR1 SGHRS, CDR2 YFSETQ. The CDR3 protein is CASSLDSGGRATNEQFF. As DNA, the CDR3 is TGCGCCAGCAGCTTGGATAGCGGGGGACGCGCGACAAATGAGCAGTTCTTC.

The sample holds many counts of this clonotype. V is TRBV6-2 or TRBV6-3 and J is TRBJ2-1, with 7 bases fitting TRBD2. V lost 7 bases and J lost 3; bases outside the gene matches: 12. This CDR3 comprises 16 residues. CDR1 is MNHEY, CDR2 SVGEGT, per germline. The DNA of the CDR3 is TGTGCCAGCATGAGGGCGGAGGCGGGAGACTACAATGAGCAGTTCTTC. Amino acid sequence: CASMRAEAGDYNEQFF.

The V and J genes are TRBV27 and TRBJ1-6; a possible D gene is TRBD1 (6 bases). CDR1 MNHEY and CDR2 SMNVEV come from the germline V gene (reference sequence). Deletions cut 5 bases from V and 13 bases from J, with 15 bases between. The CDR3 consists of 13 residues. CDR3 nucleotide sequence: TGTGCCAGCAGTATTCAGGACAGTAGGCCCCTCCACTTT. Translation gives CASSIQDSRPLHF.

This clonotype was counted many times. The genes are TRBV20-1 and TRBJ2-1; D ambiguous. V lost 0 bases to trimming and J lost 0 bases, with 9 bases between them. The CDR3 length is 15 residues. Per the germline V gene, CDR1 is DFQATT and CDR2 is SNEGSKA (reference sequence). The CDR3 coding sequence is TGCAGTGCTAGAGATTCGGCTTTCTCCTACAATGAGCAGTTCTTC. Its protein is CSARDSAFSYNEQFF.

V is TRBV11-2 and J is TRBJ2-1; 8 positions agree with TRBD2. CDR1 SGHAT and CDR2 FQNNGV come from the germline V gene. V shed 5 bases and J 6 bases; nucleotides not matched to a gene: 6. The CDR3 runs 14 residues. CDR3 amino acids: CASSIGLAFNEQFF. In DNA form, the CDR3 reads TGTGCCAGCAGCATTGGACTAGCATTCAATGAGCAGTTCTTC.

In its sample, this clonotype was seen a few times. The chain carries TRBV18 and TRBJ1-1; tentative D call: TRBD1 (6 bases). CDR3 length equals 17 residues. Germline V gene data show CDR1 as KGHSH and CDR2 as LQKENI. With 3 bases removed from V and 7 bases from J, the gap between germline ends came to 24 bases. The CDR3 coding sequence is TGTGCCAGCTCACCTACGGGACAAAGGGCTGGCCGGGTTGAAGCTTTCTTT. Protein product: CASSPTGQRAGRVEAFF.

The chain uses TRBV5-1 and TRBJ2-1, with 12 bases lining up with TRBD2. Germline loops: CDR1 SGHRS, CDR2 YFSETQ. The trim removed 2 bases at V and 0 bases at J, leaving 3 bases unmatched. The CDR3 spans 17 residues. The CDR3 is CASSFSSGGASYNEQFF. The CDR3 nucleotides are TGCGCCAGCAGCTTTTCTAGCGGGGGGGCCTCCTACAATGAGCAGTTCTTC.

As regards this clonotype: A much larger clone lies one base from this, so it may be a read error. The chain links TRBV5-4 to TRBJ2-4; D uncertain. This CDR3 is 15 amino acids long. Germline CDR1 reads SGHNT; CDR2 reads YYREEE (reference sequence). The CDR3 loop reads CVSSLVAGVENIQYF. The CDR3 nucleotides read TGTGTCAGCAGCTTGGTCGCTGGGGTTGAAAACATTCAGTACTTC.

This clonotype has a count of ten or more. This chain joins TRBV21-1 and TRBJ2-3. TRBV21-1 is given as a pseudogene. The CDR3 totals 15 residues. The CDR3 protein is CASSKESTGTDTQYF. In DNA, the CDR3 is TGTGCCAGCAGCAAAGAAAGCACGGGCACAGATACGCAGTATTTT.

This clonotype was counted ten times or more. The chain combines TRBV18 with TRBJ2-2; D uncertain. The CDR3 has 16 amino acids. Germline CDR1 is KGHSH and CDR2 is LQKENI. V was clipped by 2 bases and J by 0 bases, with 10 bases between them. DNA of the CDR3: TGTGCCAGCTCACCATTGCCGGACGCGAACACCGGGGAGCTGTTTTTT. Encoded protein: CASSPLPDANTGELFF.

In its sample, this clonotype was seen many times. V is TRBV29-1 and J is TRBJ2-5; 7 bases match TRBD1. This CDR3 has 12 amino acids. J was trimmed by 6 bases and V by 2 bases; bases with no gene match: 3. Germline V gene data show CDR1 as SQVTM and CDR2 as ANQGSEA. The CDR3 DNA reads as TGCAGCGTTGAAAGGGGGCTTAAGACCCAGTACTTC. This encodes CSVERGLKTQYF.

This clonotype was picked up many times. The chain has TRBV7-9 and TRBJ2-7, with TRBD1 as a possible D gene (5 bases). With 2 bases removed from V and 2 bases from J, the gap between germline ends came to 13 bases. The CDR3 loop spans 15 amino acids. The V gene's germline CDR1 is SEHNR and CDR2 FQNEAQ (reference sequence). CDR3 sequence: CASSLMAGSPYEQYF. The CDR3 DNA is TGTGCCAGCAGCTTAATGGCAGGGTCCCCCTACGAGCAGTACTTC. The whole variable domain, remainder taken from reference TRBV7-9 and TRBJ2-7, is DTGVSQNPRHKITKRGQNVTFRCDPISEHNRLYWYRQTLGQGPEFLTYFQNEAQLEKSRLLSDRFSAERPKGSFSTLEIQRTEQGDSAMYLCASSLMAGSPYEQYFGPGTRLTVT.

This clonotype was recorded many times. The chain's CDR3 is CAISEDWQAEAFF. The CDR3 DNA is TGTGCCATCAGTGAGGATTGGCAGGCTGAAGCTTTCTTT. The chain links TRBV10-3 to TRBJ1-1; D gene uncertain. This CDR3 is built from 13 residues. Germline V gene lookup returns CDR1 ENHRY and CDR2 SYGVKD. The V gene lost 2 bases and the J gene lost 6 bases, with 10 bases spanning the gap.

The chain joins TRBV6-2 or TRBV6-3 to TRBJ1-4; D is unclear. V shed 6 bases and J shed 7 bases, with 15 bases lying between them. The CDR3 is made up of 14 amino acids. CDR1 is MNHEY, CDR2 SVGEGT, per germline. The CDR3 spells CASRDPGRGEKLFF. CDR3 nucleotides: TGTGCCAGCAGGGATCCTGGACGCGGTGAAAAACTGTTTTTT.

The table lists this clonotype with many counts. This chain connects TRBV19 to TRBJ1-5; weak D call: TRBD1 (6 bases). The ends were cut back, 3 bases at V and 0 bases at J, with 12 bases in the middle. The CDR3 runs 16 residues. The germline CDR1 and CDR2 sequences are LNHDA and SQIVND (reference sequence). CDR3 coding DNA: TGTGCCAGTAGTATGTGGGGGCGCAATAGCAATCAGCCCCAGCATTTT. It translates to CASSMWGRNSNQPQHF.

This clonotype was observed at least ten times. The V call is TRBV10-3, the J call TRBJ2-6; D is undetermined. The CDR3 contains 15 residues. CDR1 is ENHRY, CDR2 SYGVKD, per germline. Between the trimmed V and J ends, which lost 6 bases and 1 base, there was a span of 10 bases. The CDR3, as DNA: TGTGCCATCAGGGATTCACTATCTGGGGCCAACGTCCTGACTTTC. Translated, it gives CAIRDSLSGANVLTF.

The CDR3, as DNA: TGTGCCAGCAGAGGACAGGGGACAACTAATGAAAAACTGTTTTTT. Amino acid sequence: CASRGQGTTNEKLFF. The V gene is TRBV7-9, the J gene TRBJ1-4; 9 bases agree with TRBD1. Per the germline V gene, CDR1 is SEHNR and CDR2 is FQNEAQ (reference sequence). This CDR3 has 15 residues. V shed 6 bases, J shed 0 bases, and the junction held 2 bases outside the gene matches.

This clonotype showed up many times. V and J are TRBV5-5 and TRBJ2-7; 7 bases are shared with TRBD2. J gave up 6 bases and V 1 base, and 16 bases lay outside the gene matches. Germline V gene sequence: CDR1 SGHKS, CDR2 YYEKEE (reference sequence). The CDR3 is 17 amino acids. This chain's CDR3 is CASSLYIGPAGSGEQYF. The CDR3 DNA reads as TGTGCCAGCAGCTTGTATATAGGCCCAGCGGGAAGTGGCGAGCAGTACTTC.